This T cell receptor (beta chain) was retrieved from a study of T cell responses to AZD1222 COVID-19 vaccine. Study-wide results and caveats: The number of AZD1222 recipients seropositive at baseline was only five to seven. The span of vaccine-associated CD4 TCRs extended across spike, with dominance at 160-218 and 743-854. Spike-specific TCR repertoires showed rising breadth and depth after two AZD1222 doses.

Concerning this clone: The antigen is unknown.

The CDR3 contains 17 residues. The ends were cut back, 3 bases at V and 5 bases at J, with 19 bases in the middle. The germline V gene encodes CDR1 KGHDR and CDR2 SFDVKD. Using immunoSEQ multiplex PCR, the repertoire was profiled, and TCRdb retains in-frame clones only, with some absent. The sample shows approximately 110,000 clones, more than 75% of them seen only once. The clonotype comes from an adult in good health. J is TRBJ2-1 and V is TRBV24-1; D gene unclear. This sample comprised peripheral blood, obtained on day 0 of AZD1222 vaccination. The CDR3 DNA reads as TGTGCCACCAGTGATGACTTGTTTGCAGGAGAAGACAATGAGCAGTTCTTC. It yields the protein CATSDDLFAGEDNEQFF.